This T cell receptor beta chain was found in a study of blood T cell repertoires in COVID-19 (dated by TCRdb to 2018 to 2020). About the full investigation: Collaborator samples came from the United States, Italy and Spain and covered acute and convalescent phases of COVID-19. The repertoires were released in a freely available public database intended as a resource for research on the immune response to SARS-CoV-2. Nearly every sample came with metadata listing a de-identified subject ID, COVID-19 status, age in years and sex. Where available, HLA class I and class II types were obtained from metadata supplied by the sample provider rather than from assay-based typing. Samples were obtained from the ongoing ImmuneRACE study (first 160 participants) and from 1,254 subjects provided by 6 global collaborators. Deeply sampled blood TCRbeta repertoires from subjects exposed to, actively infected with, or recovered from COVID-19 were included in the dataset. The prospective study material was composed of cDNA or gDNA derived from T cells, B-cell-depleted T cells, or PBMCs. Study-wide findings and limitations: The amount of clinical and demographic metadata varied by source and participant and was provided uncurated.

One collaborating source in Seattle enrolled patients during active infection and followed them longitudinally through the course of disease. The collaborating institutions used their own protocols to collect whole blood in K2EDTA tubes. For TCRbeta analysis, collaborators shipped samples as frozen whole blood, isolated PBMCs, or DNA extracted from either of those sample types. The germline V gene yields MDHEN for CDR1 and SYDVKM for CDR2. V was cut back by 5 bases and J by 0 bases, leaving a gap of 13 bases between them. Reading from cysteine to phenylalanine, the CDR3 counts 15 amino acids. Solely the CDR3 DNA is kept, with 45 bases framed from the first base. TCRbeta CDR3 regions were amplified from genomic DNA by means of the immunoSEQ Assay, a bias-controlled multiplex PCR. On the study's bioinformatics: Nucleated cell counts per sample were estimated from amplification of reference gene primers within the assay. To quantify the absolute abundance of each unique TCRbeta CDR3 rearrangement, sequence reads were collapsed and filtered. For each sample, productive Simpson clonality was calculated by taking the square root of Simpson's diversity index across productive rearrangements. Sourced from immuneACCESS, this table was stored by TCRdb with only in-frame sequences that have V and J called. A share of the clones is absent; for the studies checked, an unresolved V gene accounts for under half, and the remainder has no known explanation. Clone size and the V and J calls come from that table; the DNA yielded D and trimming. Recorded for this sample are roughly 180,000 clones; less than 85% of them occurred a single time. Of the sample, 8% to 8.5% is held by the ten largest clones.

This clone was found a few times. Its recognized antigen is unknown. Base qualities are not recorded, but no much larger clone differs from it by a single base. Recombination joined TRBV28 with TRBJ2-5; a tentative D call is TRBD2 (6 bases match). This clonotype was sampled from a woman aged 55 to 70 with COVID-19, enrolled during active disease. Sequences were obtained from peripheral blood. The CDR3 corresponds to CASSPMTSYQETQYF. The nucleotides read TGTGCCAGCAGTCCAATGACTAGTTACCAAGAGACCCAGTACTTC. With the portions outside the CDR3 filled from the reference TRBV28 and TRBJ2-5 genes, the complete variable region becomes DVKVTQSSRYLVKRTGEKVFLECVQDMDHENMFWYRQDPGLGLRLIYFSYDVKMKEKGDIPEGYSVSREKKERFSLILESASTNQTSMYLCASSPMTSYQETQYFGPGTRLLVL.